Listed below are T cell receptor beta chains from one sample, sequenced in a study of blood T cell repertoires in COVID-19. Clones were read by immunoSEQ multiplex PCR, and TCRdb kept only the in-frame ones, dropping some. The sample records 270,000 or so clones, more than 75% being singletons. Source material: PBMCs or T cells enriched from blood (not recorded which). These receptor sequences come from a woman aged 50 to 60 who had been exposed to COVID-19. The CDR3 runs from the conserved cysteine through the conserved F or W. Fields, in order: D gene, J gene, clone size, CDR3 length, V gene, CDR3 protein, CDR3 DNA. A D gene is named only where the DNA matches it firmly. Where a row states a size, it is once, few, many or the class of an expanded clone; other rows omit it.

- TRBJ1-4 - 16 TRBV2 CASSPVRRGGGEKLFF TGTGCCAGCAGTCCCGTTCGGCGGGGCGGAGGGGAAAAACTGTTTTTT
- TRBJ1-3 - 15 TRBV5-6 CASSSGVNPGNTIYF TGTGCCAGCAGCTCCGGGGTAAACCCTGGAAACACCATATATTTT
TRBD2 TRBJ2-1 - 16 TRBV28 CASSPLAGGPMNEQFF TGTGCCAGCAGTCCTTTAGCGGGGGGGCCGATGAATGAGCAGTTCTTC
- TRBJ1-2 - 12 TRBV19 CATADYRYGYTF TGTGCCACTGCGGACTATCGGTATGGCTACACCTTC
TRBD1 TRBJ2-2 - 15 TRBV5-4 CASSPDRLNTGELFF TGTGCCAGCAGCCCGGACAGGTTAAACACCGGGGAGCTGTTTTTT
TRBD1 TRBJ2-2 - 14 TRBV19 CASRQGALAGELFF TGTGCCAGTAGGCAGGGGGCGCTTGCCGGGGAGCTGTTTTTT
TRBD2 TRBJ2-3 - 16 TRBV7-9 CASSYPSGGTTDTQYF TGTGCCAGCAGCTACCCTAGCGGGGGGACCACAGATACGCAGTATTTT
- TRBJ2-2 - 14 TRBV5-1 CASSPRSNTGELFF TGCGCCAGCAGCCCCCGTTCTAACACCGGGGAGCTGTTTTTT
TRBD2 TRBJ2-7 once 14 TRBV5-6 CASSPGTSIYEQYF TGTGCCAGCAGCCCCGGGACTAGCATCTACGAGCAGTACTTC
- TRBJ1-1 - 15 TRBV15 CATSRDLQGNTEAFF TGTGCCACCAGCAGAGATCTACAGGGTAACACTGAAGCTTTCTTT
- TRBJ1-6 few 14 TRBV7-2 CASSPSLGTSPLHF TGTGCCAGCAGCCCCTCCTTGGGGACATCACCCCTCCACTTT
- TRBJ2-3 - 13 TRBV7-2 CASGAGGTDTQYF TGTGCCAGCGGGGCAGGGGGCACAGATACGCAGTATTTT
- TRBJ2-3 - 15 TRBV7-9 CASSLDSLRTDTQYF TGTGCCAGCAGCCTCGACTCGCTACGCACAGATACGCAGTATTTT
- TRBJ1-3 - 14 TRBV5-1 CASSLGGDGNTIYF TGCGCCAGCAGCTTGGGCGGGGATGGAAACACCATATATTTT
TRBD1 TRBJ1-5 - 15 TRBV2 CASSPRGQVNQPQHF TGTGCCAGCAGCCCCAGGGGGCAGGTCAATCAGCCCCAGCATTTT
- TRBJ1-2 - 13 TRBV5-1 CASSSSGSGGYTF TGCGCCAGCAGTTCCTCCGGGAGCGGAGGCTACACCTTC
- TRBJ2-1 - 13 TRBV14 CASSQFGGNEQFF TGTGCCAGCAGCCAATTTGGAGGCAATGAGCAGTTCTTC
- TRBJ1-1 - 13 TRBV19 CASSIAQGTEAFF TGTGCCAGTAGTATCGCTCAGGGAACTGAAGCTTTCTTT
TRBD1 TRBJ1-1 - 14 TRBV24-1 CATSDGGQGRMAFF TGTGCCACCAGTGACGGAGGACAGGGGAGGATGGCTTTCTTT
TRBD1 TRBJ1-2 - 14 TRBV30 CAWSVRWTGYGYTF TGTGCCTGGAGTGTACGTTGGACAGGGTATGGCTACACCTTC
TRBD1 TRBJ1-2 - 13 TRBV7-8 CASSLGQGNGYTF TGTGCCAGCAGCTTAGGACAGGGCAATGGCTACACCTTC
- TRBJ2-5 - 14 TRBV25-1 CASSDLQGRETQYF TGTGCCAGCAGTGACTTACAGGGGAGGGAGACCCAGTACTTC
- TRBJ1-3 - 16 TRBV10-2 CASSESGRLRVDTIYF TGCGCCAGCAGTGAGTCAGGCAGGCTGCGAGTGGACACCATATATTTT
TRBD1 TRBJ2-5 - 14 TRBV14 CASSQTGGMETQYF TGTGCCAGCAGCCAAACAGGGGGGATGGAGACCCAGTACTTC
TRBD1 TRBJ1-1 - 14 TRBV28 CASRRTGRNTEAFF TGTGCCAGCAGGAGGACAGGGCGGAACACTGAAGCTTTCTTT
- TRBJ1-1 - 15 TRBV27 CASSFLGGVNTEAFF TGTGCCAGCAGTTTCTTAGGGGGGGTGAACACTGAAGCTTTCTTT
- TRBJ2-3 - 16 TRBV18 CASSLLEGQGGDTQYF TGTGCCAGCTCACTTCTAGAGGGCCAGGGAGGAGATACGCAGTATTTT
- TRBJ1-5 - 16 TRBV11-2 CASSLGARAGGQPQHF TGTGCCAGCAGCTTAGGCGCCCGGGCCGGAGGACAGCCCCAGCATTTT
TRBD2 TRBJ2-3 few 14 TRBV6-1 CASSEGLASDTQYF TGTGCCAGCAGTGAAGGACTAGCGTCAGATACGCAGTATTTT
- TRBJ1-1 - 12 TRBV19 CASRGQNTEAFF TGTGCCAGTAGGGGCCAGAATACTGAAGCTTTCTTT
- TRBJ1-1 - 13 TRBV11-2 CASSSSDYTEAFF TGTGCCAGCAGCTCCAGTGATTACACTGAAGCTTTCTTT
- TRBJ1-3 - 18 TRBV18 CASSPPLRMHPTGNTIYF TGTGCCAGCTCACCACCCTTGAGGATGCACCCCACTGGAAACACCATATATTTT
TRBD2 TRBJ2-3 - 17 TRBV29-1 CSVEGSGGELGTDTQYF TGCAGCGTTGAAGGTAGCGGGGGGGAGTTGGGCACAGATACGCAGTATTTT
TRBD1 TRBJ1-2 - 13 TRBV27 CASSSTGVGGYTF TGTGCCAGCAGTTCGACAGGGGTGGGTGGCTACACCTTC
- TRBJ1-1 - 17 TRBV4-2 CASSRSNPGTTNTEAFF TGTGCCAGCAGCCGATCCAACCCCGGGACAACGAACACTGAAGCTTTCTTT
- TRBJ1-1 - 13 TRBV5-5 CASSLGVGTEAFF TGTGCCAGCAGCTTGGGGGTCGGGACTGAAGCTTTCTTT
TRBD1 TRBJ1-5 - 14 TRBV7-2 CASSVTGYNQPQHF TGTGCCAGCAGCGTGACAGGGTACAATCAGCCCCAGCATTTT
TRBD1 TRBJ1-2 - 16 TRBV29-1 CSVVGTGNVGYYGYTF TGCAGCGTTGTAGGGACAGGGAATGTGGGGTACTATGGCTACACCTTC
TRBD2 TRBJ2-7 few 15 TRBV7-9 CASRSSGGDSYEQYF TGTGCCAGCAGATCCAGCGGGGGGGACTCCTACGAGCAGTACTTC
TRBD1 TRBJ1-1 once 13 TRBV9 CASSRTQGGGAFF TGTGCCAGCAGCCGTACACAGGGGGGAGGAGCTTTCTTT
- TRBJ1-1 - 15 TRBV18 CASSRGREIRTEAFF TGTGCCAGCTCACGGGGGAGGGAGATACGCACTGAAGCTTTCTTT
TRBD2 TRBJ2-5 - 17 TRBV7-2 CASSLVGGFGRVGTQYF TGTGCCAGCAGCTTAGTTGGGGGATTTGGGAGGGTTGGGACCCAGTACTTC